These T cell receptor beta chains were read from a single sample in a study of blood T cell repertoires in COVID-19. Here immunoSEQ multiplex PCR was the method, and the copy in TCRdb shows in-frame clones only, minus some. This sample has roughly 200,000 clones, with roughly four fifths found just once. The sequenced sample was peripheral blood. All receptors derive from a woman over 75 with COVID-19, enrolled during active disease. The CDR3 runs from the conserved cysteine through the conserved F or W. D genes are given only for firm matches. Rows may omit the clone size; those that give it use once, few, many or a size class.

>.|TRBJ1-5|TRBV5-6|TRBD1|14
TGTGCCAGCAGCTTGGGACAGGGCGATCAGCCCCAGCATTTT
CASSLGQGDQPQHF
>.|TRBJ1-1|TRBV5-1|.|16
TGCGCCAGCAGCTTGGGGGCGGACACCCCGAACACTGAAGCTTTCTTT
CASSLGADTPNTEAFF
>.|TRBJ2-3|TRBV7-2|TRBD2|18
TGTGCCAGCAGCTTGGGGTCTAGCGGGAGGACTAGCACAGATACGCAGTATTTT
CASSLGSSGRTSTDTQYF
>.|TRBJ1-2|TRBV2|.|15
TGTGCCAGCAGTCAGGGGCAGGCACTAGCGAGGGGCTACACCTTC
CASSQGQALARGYTF
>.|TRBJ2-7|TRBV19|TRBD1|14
TGTGCCAGTAGTATTGGGCAGGGGGTTGGCGAGCAGTACTTC
CASSIGQGVGEQYF
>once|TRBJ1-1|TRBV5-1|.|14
TGCGCCAGCAGCTTGACTCAGAAGGAGCCTGAAGCTTTCTTT
CASSLTQKEPEAFF
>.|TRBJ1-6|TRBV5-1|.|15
TGCGCCAGCAGCTTGGGGGCGGGGATGGATTCACCCCTCCACTTT
CASSLGAGMDSPLHF
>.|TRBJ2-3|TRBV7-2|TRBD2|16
TGTGCCAGCAGCCACACTAGCGGGGGAGGGTCAGATACGCAGTATTTT
CASSHTSGGGSDTQYF
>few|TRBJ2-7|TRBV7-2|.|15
TGTGCCAGCAGCGCAACCCGGGACATGAACCACGAGCAGTACTTC
CASSATRDMNHEQYF
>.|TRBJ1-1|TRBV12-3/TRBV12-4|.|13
TGTGCCAGCAGTTTAGCGCTTAGCGCTGAAGCTTTCTTT
CASSLALSAEAFF
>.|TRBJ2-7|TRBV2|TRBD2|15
TGTGCCAGCAGTGATGTTCTAGCGGGAAACTACGAGCAGTACTTC
CASSDVLAGNYEQYF
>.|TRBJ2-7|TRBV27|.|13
TGTGCCACCGCCCGGGGGGCGGTATACGAGCAGTACTTC
CATARGAVYEQYF
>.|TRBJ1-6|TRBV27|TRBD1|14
TGTGCCAGCAGTGCCAGGGGGTTCGGTTCACCCCTCCACTTT
CASSARGFGSPLHF
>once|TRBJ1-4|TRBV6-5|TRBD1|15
TGTGCCAGCAGCCCCCGACAGGGGTTTTATGAAAAACTGTTTTTT
CASSPRQGFYEKLFF
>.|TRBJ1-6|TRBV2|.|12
TGTGCCAGTCGGACAGATATTTCACCCCTCCACTTT
CASRTDISPLHF
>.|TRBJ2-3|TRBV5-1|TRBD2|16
TGCGCCAGCAGCTTGGCATCGGGGGGACTCACAGATACGCAGTATTTT
CASSLASGGLTDTQYF
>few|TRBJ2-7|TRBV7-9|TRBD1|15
TGTGCCAGCAGCCCCATCCGGACAGGGTCCCACGAGCAGTACTTC
CASSPIRTGSHEQYF
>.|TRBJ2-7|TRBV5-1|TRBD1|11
TGCGCCAGCAGCGACAGGGCCGAGCAGTACTTC
CASSDRAEQYF
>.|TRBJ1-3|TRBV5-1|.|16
TGCGCCAGCAGCTTGGATGTTGGGCCGACAGGAAACACCATATATTTT
CASSLDVGPTGNTIYF
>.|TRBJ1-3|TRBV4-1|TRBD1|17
TGCGCCAGCAGCCAAGATCCCCAGGGGGACTCTGGAAACACCATATATTTT
CASSQDPQGDSGNTIYF
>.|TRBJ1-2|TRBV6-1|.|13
TGTGCCAGCAGTGACAGGGCTAACTATGGCTACACCTTC
CASSDRANYGYTF
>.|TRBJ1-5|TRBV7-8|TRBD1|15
TGTGCCAGCAGCTTATCACAGGGGAGCAATCAGCCCCAGCATTTT
CASSLSQGSNQPQHF